This T cell receptor beta chain was identified during a study of identical twins. TCRdb redid the calling of the 5' RACE reads with MiXCR, one entry per CDR3 protein. Seen here are some 710,000 distinct CDR3 sequences, roughly 6.2% observed once, and the top ten hold 1.5% to 2%. Whole-study results and caveats: In monozygotic twins, models underestimated the sharing of out-of-frame TCR alpha. Whereas memory repertoires showed no such difference, abundant cord blood beta clonotypes carried fewer insertions.

Points on this clonotype: The target antigen is unknown.

Trimming shortened V by 6 bases and J by 4 bases, and 21 bases separated the two germline ends. This CDR3 region has 16 residues. Germline V CDR1 and CDR2: KGHSH, LQKENI. The TCR sequence derives from a man aged 18 to 29 in good health. This sequence joins TRBV18 and TRBJ2-5; unclear D gene. Sample: naive T cells sorted from blood. The DNA of the CDR3 is TGTGCCAGCTCGTTCATTATGACGGAAACTGTAGAGACCCAGTACTTC. It yields the protein CASSFIMTETVETQYF.